This T cell receptor (beta chain) was captured by sequencing in a study of CD8+ T cells in alopecia areata. Overall study findings and caveats: On tofacitinib, scalp and blood still held many of the expanded lesional clones.

As to this clone: Its antigen remains unidentified.

The CDR3 is made up of 16 amino acids. Per the germline V gene, CDR1 is LGHNT and CDR2 is FRNRAP. Trimming at V came to 6 bases and at J to 6 bases, leaving 12 bases not matched to a gene. Treatment denoted: oral pan-JAK inhibitor, 5-10 mg twice daily. Sorting from PBMCs produced CD4+ and CD8+ T cells. Isolated RNA was reverse transcribed into cDNA used as the sequencing template. Here immunoSEQ multiplex PCR was the method, and the copy in TCRdb shows in-frame clones only, minus some. This table has about 140,000 clones, roughly 86% appearing once. The sequences come from CD8+ T cells sorted from blood, collected at week 4, from a patient treated with tofacitinib. The receptor comes from a human donor with alopecia areata. The chain joins TRBV12-5 to TRBJ2-1; TRBD2 matches 9 bases. The DNA for the CDR3 is TGTGCTAGTGGCCGCGCGGCCAGCGGGAGGTTCAATGAGCAGTTCTTC. Protein product: CASGRAASGRFNEQFF. Full variable domain (outside the CDR3, taken from reference TRBV12-5 and TRBJ2-1): DARVTQTPRHKVTEMGQEVTMRCQPILGHNTVFWYRQTMMQGLELLAYFRNRAPLDDSGMPKDRFSAEMPDATLATLKIQPSEPRDSAVYFCASGRAASGRFNEQFFGPGTRLTVL.